This T cell receptor (beta chain) was identified during a study of regulatory T cells in long-lasting Graves disease (dated by TCRdb to the early 2020s). Study-level background: Newly diagnosed Graves' disease patients had taken antithyroid drugs for less than 3 months. The study was conducted in China and was registered as a clinical trial. TCR sequencing covered roughly 13 persistent and around 20 newly diagnosed Graves' disease patients, 33 samples in total. Peripheral blood TCR sequencing and RNA sequencing compared persistent Graves' disease patients with newly diagnosed Graves' disease patients. Results and caveats for the whole study, not just this receptor: Persistent disease showed preferential use of TRBV28, TRBJ1-2 and TRBJ2-5, whereas newly diagnosed disease favored TRBV20-1 and TRBJ2-1. Persistent Graves' disease patients showed lower TCR Shannon entropy and fewer highly expanded clones than newly diagnosed patients, suggesting clonal expansion. Only the TCR beta chain was sequenced and analyzed. The authors noted that the small sample size was a limitation that may lower accuracy. The study examined only peripheral blood because the primary lesion, thyroid tissue, could not be accessed. Patients with persistent disease shared more public clonotypes (under 3,000) than newly diagnosed patients did (approximately 1,000).

The germline V gene encodes CDR1 ENHRY and CDR2 SYGVKD. The V and J ends are trimmed by 2 bases and 6 bases, leaving 10 bases between them. Spanning cysteine to phenylalanine, the CDR3 consists of 14 amino acids. Of the read, only the CDR3 DNA is kept; its 42 bases are in frame from base 1. The time point label, read with the paper, signifies: newly diagnosed GD, antithyroid drugs for less than 3 months. RNA was extracted from PBMCs in TRIzol for both TCR sequencing and RNA sequencing. Graves' disease was diagnosed according to American Thyroid Association guidelines. Recruitment of patients was carried out at an endocrinology department in Xi'an, China. Each patient gave approximately 10 milliliters of peripheral blood, collected in an EDTA anticoagulant tube. Ficoll Paque Plus density gradient separation was used to isolate PBMCs, and no further T cell sorting was performed. An Agilent 2100 Bioanalyzer and agarose gel were used to check RNA quality, and a NanoDrop 2000 was used to measure RNA concentration.

Turning to this clonotype: The clone's antigen remains unknown. Base-call qualities are not available, and no considerably larger clone is one nucleotide away.

Library method: multiplex PCR. The sequencing machine was an Illumina HiSeq 4000. To build TCR beta libraries, CDR3 regions were amplified by Arm-PCR using iRepertoire HTBI primers. Before sequencing, the PCR products went through gel purification. The authors' pipeline ran thus. A total of fewer than 65 TRBV and some 13 TRBJ segments were identified across samples and were used for gene usage analysis of CDR3 amino acid clonotypes. COPE and FqMerger were used to merge filtered high-quality paired reads into contigs. BLAST was used to align contigs to the IMGT TRBV, TRBD and TRBJ reference genes, and CDR3 was defined following IMGT. Any clonotype with a frequency above 0.1% was classified as a highly expanded clone. Shannon entropy served as the measure of repertoire diversity, while the Gini coefficient captured V-J evenness. Public clonotypes were defined as clonotypes shared by more than one individual. TCRdb reanalyzed the raw reads on its own, using fastp at Q25 for trimming and MiXCR for clone calling, and kept in-frame beta chains. CDR3 protein sequences are deduplicated, and each keeps its most common genes and DNA. The V and J calls were determined by TCRdb, not by the authors. Recorded for this sample are approximately 350,000 distinct CDR3 sequences; around 15% of them occurred a single time. Over 20% of the sample is in the top ten clones.

The same data also contributed to another study, on T cells in Graves' hyperthyroidism and ophthalmopathy. The second paper states: Stable Graves' hyperthyroidism was defined as the absence of progression to ophthalmopathy over 18 months of follow-up. Hyperthyroidism patients were newly diagnosed, with disease duration under 2 months, and aged 18 to 65 years. Exclusion was applied to patients with uncontrolled infections, other autoimmune diseases, pregnancy or lactation. Clinical symptoms, serum thyroxine and TRAb, thyroid ultrasound, and orbital computed tomography formed the basis for the diagnoses. A first-round RT-PCR of the TCR CDR3 used the HTBI primer set with the Qiagen OneStep RT-PCR kit. Blood samples also contained most of the expanded thyroid clonotypes (frequency above 0.001), which suggests that blood repertoires may reflect thyroid immune responses. In cross-validation, a model built on a 13 V-J signature told ophthalmopathy apart from stable hyperthyroidism with under 90% sensitivity and approximately 81% specificity, and in testing the same model reached 80%/75%. In validation, progression to ophthalmopathy was predicted by the model with about 70% sensitivity and just over 72% specificity, a median of approximately 7.1 months before onset. To identify distinguishing TCR V-J signatures, a discovery cohort of 90 to 100 patients was used, comprising roughly 45 with Graves' ophthalmopathy and 57 with stable Graves' hyperthyroidism. Whether ophthalmopathy could be predicted prospectively was tested in an independent validation cohort made up of roughly 19 hyperthyroidism patients plus 17 patients who later progressed to ophthalmopathy. The approximately 98 discovery patients were randomly divided into training and test sets at a 7:3 ratio. In roughly six Graves' hyperthyroidism patients, the study also compared T-cell repertoires from thyroid tissue with T-cell repertoires from blood. Once sampling was done, hyperthyroidism patients were given methimazole at a starting dose of 30 mg daily, whereas ophthalmopathy patients were given high-dose intravenous methylprednisolone. The libraries were constructed in a second round of multiplex PCR and then size-selected and purified. Paired-end sequencing of the libraries was performed with 100 bp reads on an Illumina HiSeq2000. SOAPnuke was used to process the raw data, removing reads that contained adapters or uncalled bases, had a mean Phred below 15, or lacked an exact match to the constant primer or identifier. COPE v1.2.5 was used to merge the high-quality paired reads, and each unique nucleotide sequence was defined as a clonotype. Clonotypes were aligned to IMGT TRBV, TRBD and TRBJ reference segments using MiTCR v1.1. The analysis included only V-J combinations with a frequency above 0.0001, which together covered approximately 99% of the repertoires. A TCS score was defined as the ratio of F50 (clonal expansion) to E x V (chaos), with BLOSUM62-based TCRdist applied between CDR3 peptides within each V-J. Welch's t-statistics and random forest reduced 500 to 650 V-J features to roughly 13, which were used in a naive Bayes classifier (R e1071). Sample size was not statistically predetermined, and investigators were not blinded to group allocation. TCR Vbeta CDR3 sequencing of roughly 140 peripheral blood samples (over 40 ophthalmopathy, about 75 hyperthyroidism and around 17 progressor patients) is reported in the paper.

The material was peripheral blood mononuclear cells (PBMCs), obtained at new diagnosis, from a patient treated with antithyroid drugs. Recombination connected TRBV10-3 to TRBJ2-2; 5 matching bases give a weak D call of TRBD1. This clonotype originated in a woman aged 18 to 35 with Graves disease. Donor details come from another sample of the same person, matched by shared clones. The CDR3 here reads CAISEPGLPGELFF. The nucleotide sequence reads TGTGCCATCAGTGAGCCAGGGTTGCCCGGGGAGCTGTTTTTT.